These 8 T cell receptor beta chains were sequenced from one sample in a study of blood T cell repertoires in COVID-19. Some clones are missing from TCRdb's copy, which holds only in-frame ones; the method was immunoSEQ multiplex PCR. The table lists a few hundred thousand clones, about four fifths of them singletons. Sequenced material: PBMCs or T cells enriched from blood (not recorded which). All receptors derive from a man aged 50-59 years who had recovered from COVID-19.

This clone was observed a single time. J is TRBJ2-2 and V is TRBV9, with TRBD2 as a possible D gene (6 bases). The germline V and J ends were trimmed by 2 bases and 1 base, with 9 bases remaining between them. Germline CDR1 and CDR2: SGDLS and YYNGEE. This CDR3 comprises 15 residues. The CDR3 sequence is CASSVGTLNTGELFF. CDR3 coding DNA: TGTGCCAGCAGCGTCGGGACTCTGAACACCGGGGAGCTGTTTTTT.

The chain employs TRBV28 and TRBJ1-1; 8 bases line up with TRBD1. Per the germline V gene, CDR1 is MDHEN and CDR2 is SYDVKM. There are 15 residues in the CDR3. V lost 6 bases, J lost 5 bases, and 11 bases stayed unmatched. CDR3 bases: TGTGCCAGCAGGACTACAACAGGGGGTAGAACTGAAGCTTTCTTT. This translates into CASRTTTGGRTEAFF.

The chain uses TRBV7-2 and TRBJ2-3, with D maybe TRBD1 (5 bases). Per the germline V gene, CDR1 is SGHTA and CDR2 is FQGNSA. This CDR3 spans 14 amino acids. V shed 6 bases and J shed 2 bases, with 12 bases lying between them. CDR3 nucleotide sequence: TGTGCCAGCAGTATTAGGGGCTTCACAGATACGCAGTATTTT. Amino acids: CASSIRGFTDTQYF.

The J gene is TRBJ1-2, the V gene TRBV5-1, with a possible D match to TRBD1 (6 bases). The CDR3 runs to 15 residues. Germline CDR1 and CDR2: SGHRS and YFSETQ. Deletions cut 2 bases from V and 4 bases from J, with 15 bases between. The CDR3 nucleotides read TGCGCCAGCAGCTTAAGACACAGGGATCCCTATGGCTACACCTTC. This translates into CASSLRHRDPYGYTF.

This clone was seen once. The chain combines TRBV15 with TRBJ2-3, with TRBD2 matching 8 bases. V gave up 5 bases and J gave up 2 bases; unmatched junction bases: 9. Germline CDR1 LNHNV, CDR2 YYDKDF (reference sequence). CDR3 length: 16 residues. This CDR3 is CATSPRTSSYTDTQYF. CDR3 coding DNA: TGTGCCACCAGCCCTCGGACTAGCAGTTACACAGATACGCAGTATTTT.

The rearrangement links TRBV5-1 to TRBJ1-1; D unresolved. The CDR3 consists of 13 residues. In germline, CDR1 is SGHRS, CDR2 YFSETQ. The V and J ends lost 4 bases and 1 base respectively, with 8 bases between them. CDR3 DNA sequence: TGCGCCAGCAGCCTTAGGAGGAACACTGAAGCTTTCTTT. Its translation is CASSLRRNTEAFF.

This clone was recorded only once. The gene calls are TRBV27 and TRBJ1-6; 9 bases fit TRBD1. Germline V CDR1 and CDR2: MNHEY, SMNVEV (reference sequence). Losses at the gene ends were 1 base for V and 9 bases for J; bases not matched to a gene: 7. This CDR3 is 16 amino acids long. This CDR3 reads CASSLFPRDRVSPLHF. The CDR3 bases are TGTGCCAGCAGTTTATTTCCCAGGGACAGGGTTTCACCCCTCCACTTT.

The V gene is TRBV29-1, the J gene TRBJ2-7, with 9 bases identical to TRBD2. The V segment lost 0 bases and the J segment 2 bases; nucleotides outside the gene matches: 5. This CDR3 comprises 15 residues. CDR1 is SQVTM and CDR2 is ANQGSEA in the germline V gene. The CDR3 bases are TGCAGCGTTGAAGATCGTCTAGCGGGACCCTACGAGCAGTACTTC. Protein: CSVEDRLAGPYEQYF.